The 28 T cell receptor beta chains in this list originate from one sample, sequenced in a study of T cell repertoires in cytomegalovirus infection. Their antigens remain unidentified. Via MiXCR, TCRdb re-called the reads, giving one row per CDR3 protein. The table includes about 770,000 distinct CDR3 sequences, under 35% detected once. The material was cultured CD8+ T cells from PBMCs, obtained from culture after CMV antigen stimulation. These receptors all stem from a human donor in good health (CMV status not recorded). Some clones in this sample may be carry-over from other donors' samples.

This clonotype was counted a few times. The chain has TRBV7-9 and TRBJ2-7; D not certain. CDR3 size: 12 residues. V shed 3 bases and J shed 5 bases, with 8 bases lying between them. CDR1 SEHNR and CDR2 FQNEAQ come from the germline V gene (reference sequence). CDR3 nucleotides: TGTGCCAGCAGCTTCTTCCCCGACGAGCAGTACGTC. Translation gives CASSFFPDEQYV.

V gene TRBV5-5 combines with J gene TRBJ2-1; no reliable D call. The length of the CDR3 is 13 residues. Trimming removed 4 bases from V and 5 bases from J, with 10 bases in between. Germline CDR1 is SGHKS and CDR2 is YYEKEE (reference sequence). CDR3 sequence (DNA): TGTGCCAGCAGCCCCGGTGTCCACAATGAGCAGTTCTTC. It yields the protein CASSPGVHNEQFF.

The chain uses TRBV2 and TRBJ1-1; D is unresolved. Germline V gene lookup returns CDR1 SNHLY and CDR2 FYNNEI. This CDR3 region has 11 residues. Trimming took off 6 bases at V and 7 bases at J, with 9 bases between the two ends. The CDR3 coding sequence is TGTGCCAGCAGGATGATCTATGAAGCTTTCTTT. It encodes CASRMIYEAFF.

The chain uses TRBV11-2 and TRBJ2-7; TRBD1 might be the D (6 bases). Trimming shortened V by 4 bases and J by 7 bases, and 23 bases separated the two germline ends. The CDR3 has 16 amino acids. CDR1 SGHAT and CDR2 FQNNGV come from the germline V gene. The CDR3 DNA is TGTGCCAGCAGCTCCCCAGGGATCATCGGGCAGGGGGAGCAGTACGTC. Protein: CASSSPGIIGQGEQYV.

This clonotype was observed a handful of times. The gene calls are TRBV6-5 and TRBJ2-5; 7 bases fit TRBD1. This CDR3 is 14 amino acids long. Germline values: CDR1 MNHEY, CDR2 SVGAGI. V was pared by 2 bases and J by 2 bases, with 2 bases of the junction left unmatched. The CDR3 DNA reads TGTGCCAGCAGTTACGGGACAGATCAAGAGACCCAGTACTTC. It codes for CASSYGTDQETQYF.

This clonotype appeared many times. The genes are TRBV12-3 or TRBV12-4 and TRBJ1-2; a possible D gene is TRBD1 (5 bases). The V end lost 2 bases, the J end lost 2 bases, and 18 bases lay between the germline ends. CDR3 length equals 17 residues. This CDR3 is CASSLNWGIQANYGYTF. CDR3 in DNA: TGTGCCAGCAGTTTAAACTGGGGAATACAGGCGAACTATGGCTACACCTTC.

The chain carries TRBV6-5 and TRBJ2-1, with D possibly being TRBD1 or TRBD2 (5 bases each). The CDR3 length is 16 residues. Germline V gene sequence: CDR1 MNHEY, CDR2 SVGAGI. V was clipped by 5 bases and J by 3 bases, with 17 bases between them. CDR3 residues: CASSERLRDGYNEQFF. CDR3 bases: TGTGCCAGCAGTGAACGCCTCAGGGACGGCTACAATGAGCAGTTCTTC.

This clonotype was detected ten times or more. The chain combines TRBV7-9 with TRBJ1-3; 7 positions match TRBD1. V lost 5 bases and J lost 0; bases outside the gene matches: 13. Germline values: CDR1 SEHNR, CDR2 FQNEAQ (reference sequence). This CDR3 region has 18 residues. CDR3: CASSPRWDRFFSGNTIYF. Written as DNA, the CDR3 is TGTGCCAGCAGCCCCCGGTGGGACAGATTTTTCTCTGGAAACACCATATATTTT.

In its sample, this clonotype was seen once. The chain has TRBV28 and TRBJ1-5; 9 bases align to TRBD1. This CDR3 spans 16 amino acids. Per germline, CDR1 MDHEN and CDR2 SYDVKM. Unmatched junction bases numbered 11, after V lost 4 bases and J lost 7 bases. The CDR3 is CASSYTRTGDRQPQHF. The DNA of the CDR3 is TGTGCCAGCAGTTATACCCGGACAGGGGATCGGCAGCCCCAGCATTTT.

In its sample, this clonotype was seen a few times. The V gene is TRBV7-2, the J gene TRBJ2-5; 12 nucleotides line up with TRBD2. V shed 4 bases and J 1 base; nucleotides not matched to a gene: 7. Germline CDR1 reads SGHTA; CDR2 reads FQGNSA. The CDR3 spans 17 residues. The CDR3: CASSSTSGGTLQETQYF. The CDR3 region has the DNA TGTGCCAGCAGCTCCACTAGCGGGGGGACCCTCCAAGAGACCCAGTACTTC.

This clonotype turned up a few times. The gene calls are TRBV11-3 and TRBJ2-1; no firm D call. The CDR3 runs to 15 residues. Germline V gives CDR1 SGHNT, CDR2 YENEEA. Trimming removed 5 bases at V and 4 bases at J, with 15 bases between. CDR3 DNA: TGTGCCAGCAGCACCTATGGTCCAGGTTACAATGAGCAGTTCTTC. As protein: CASSTYGPGYNEQFF.

A few counts support this clonotype. The junction departs from the called germline gene at one end, perhaps through a read error. The V gene is TRBV7-7, the J gene TRBJ1-3, with unresolved D. The CDR3 runs 13 residues. CDR1 and CDR2 from the germline V gene are SSHAT and FNYEAQ (reference sequence). CDR3 region: CASSRAVGNTIYF. The CDR3 coding sequence is TGTGCTAGCAGTCGTGCCGTTGGAAACACCATATATTTT.

This clonotype was recorded at least ten times. The chain links TRBV7-6 to TRBJ1-3, with D possibly being TRBD1 (6 bases). The CDR3 has 16 amino acids. With 4 bases removed from V and 0 bases from J, the gap between germline ends came to 13 bases. Per germline, CDR1 SGHVS and CDR2 FNYEAQ. The CDR3 spells CASSSLEGDSGNTIYF. The DNA for the CDR3 is TGTGCCAGCAGCTCCCTCGAGGGGGACTCTGGAAACACCATATATTTT.

A few counts support this clonotype. This rearrangement joins TRBV7-6 to TRBJ2-7; TRBD2 is a possible D gene (6 bases). The V end was cut by 5 bases, the J end by 4 bases, with 15 bases between. The CDR3 has 14 amino acids. The germline V gene encodes CDR1 SGHVS and CDR2 FNYEAQ. The CDR3 DNA sequence: TGTGCCAGCAGCCCACGGTCCGGGGGTTACGAGCAGTACTTC. It codes for CASSPRSGGYEQYF. The variable domain in full, with the rest retrieved from reference TRBV7-6 and TRBJ2-7, is GAGVSQSPRYKVTKRGQDVALRCDPISGHVSLYWYRQALGQGPEFLTYFNYEAQQDKSGLPNDRFSAERPEGSISTLTIQRTEQRDSAMYRCASSPRSGGYEQYFGPGTRLTVT.

This clonotype was picked up a small number of times. The genes are TRBV7-2 and TRBJ2-2; TRBD2 matches 7 bases. With V trimmed by 3 bases and J by 0 bases, 7 bases remained unmatched. Germline-derived CDR1 and CDR2 are SGHTA and FQGNSA. This CDR3 has 17 amino acids. CDR3 sequence: CASSLNSGQANTGELFF. The CDR3 region has the DNA TGTGCCAGCAGCTTGAATAGCGGGCAGGCGAACACCGGGGAGCTGTTTTTT.

This sequence joins TRBV6-1 and TRBJ1-6, with D unclear. Germline lookup yields CDR1 MNHNS and CDR2 SASEGT. The CDR3 covers 14 residues. V lost 2 bases and J lost 4, with 6 bases in between. In DNA form, the CDR3 reads TGTGCCAGCAGTGAATGGCATTATAATTCACCCCTCCACTTT. Encoded protein: CASSEWHYNSPLHF.

The chain links TRBV20-1 to TRBJ1-6; perhaps TRBD1 as D (6 bases). Trimming cost V 0 bases and J 3 bases, with 12 bases left between them. Germline lookup yields CDR1 DFQATT and CDR2 SNEGSKA (reference sequence). The CDR3 sequence is 16 residues long. CDR3 sequence reads: CSARDSGDNYNSPLHF. Here the CDR3 DNA reads TGCAGTGCTAGAGATTCAGGGGACAACTATAATTCACCCCTCCACTTT.

The table lists this clonotype with many counts. The junction departs from the called germline gene at one end, perhaps through a read error. J is TRBJ2-1 and V is TRBV7-9; D is unresolved. This CDR3 contains 14 residues. Germline V gives CDR1 SEHNR, CDR2 FQNEAQ (reference sequence). CDR3 residues: CASSPRTSDNEQFF. DNA of the CDR3: TGTGCCAGCAGTCCGAGAACCTCCGACAATGAGCAGTTCTTC. Full variable domain (rest looked up from reference TRBV7-9 and TRBJ2-1): DTGVSQNPRHKITKRGQNVTFRCDPISEHNRLYWYRQTLGQGPEFLTYFQNEAQLEKSRLLSDRFSAERPKGSFSTLEIQRTEQGDSAMYLCASSPRTSDNEQFFGPGTRLTVL.

This clonotype was counted only a few times. The V call is TRBV6-1, the J call TRBJ1-1; TRBD1 might be the D (6 bases). The V gene's germline CDR1 is MNHNS and CDR2 SASEGT. Trimming removed 6 bases from V and 7 bases from J, with 15 bases in between. There are 13 residues in the CDR3. In DNA form, the CDR3 reads TGTGCCAGCAGATTTACCCACAGGGATGAAGCTTTCTTT. Its protein is CASRFTHRDEAFF.

This clonotype was seen more than once but under ten times. This chain uses TRBV6-5 with TRBJ2-3; D is undetermined. CDR1 and CDR2 (germline): MNHEY, SVGAGI. The CDR3 runs 14 residues. With 8 bases removed from V and 0 bases from J, the gap between germline ends came to 12 bases. CDR3: CASCPVSSTDTQYF. The CDR3 DNA reads as TGTGCCAGCTGTCCTGTATCTAGCACAGATACGCAGTATTTT.

The table lists this clonotype with many counts. This chain links TRBV4-2 with TRBJ1-1; no clear D. The CDR3 covers 13 residues. The germline V gene encodes CDR1 LGHNA and CDR2 YNFKEQ. The germline V and J ends were trimmed by 0 bases and 5 bases, with 7 bases remaining between them. CDR3 loop: CASSQDTETEAFF. DNA of the CDR3: TGTGCCAGCAGCCAAGATACGGAGACTGAAGCTTTCTTT.

Details on this clonotype: One base away lies a much larger clone, so this may be a sequencing read error. The J gene is TRBJ2-3, the V gene TRBV27; 11 positions match TRBD2. This CDR3 spans 15 amino acids. The J segment lost 2 bases and the V segment lost 6 bases, leaving 4 bases of the junction unmatched. Germline V CDR1 and CDR2: MNHEY, SMNVEV (reference sequence). The CDR3 region has the DNA TGTGCCAGCAGCCTACTAGCGGGGGCCACAGATACGCAGTATTTT. It is translated as CASSLLAGATDTQYF.

Worth noting for this clonotype: One junction end disagrees with the germline gene, perhaps due to a read error. V and J are TRBV12-3 or TRBV12-4 and TRBJ2-6; maybe TRBD1 (5 bases). The length of the CDR3 is 19 residues. This chain's CDR3 is CASSFSLDTSDSVANVLTF. The CDR3, as DNA: TGTGCCAGCAGTTTTTCCTTGGACACCTCTGACTCTGTGGCCAACGTCCTGACTTTC.

The chain joins TRBV7-8 to TRBJ2-7, with unresolved D. CDR1 is SGHVS and CDR2 is FQNEAQ in the germline V gene. There are 14 residues in the CDR3. The V end was cut by 4 bases, the J end by 3 bases, with 13 bases between. The CDR3 loop is CASSSLTTSYEQYV. As DNA, the CDR3 is TGTGCCAGCAGCTCCCTCACAACCAGCTACGAGCAGTACGTC.

This chain connects TRBV7-9 to TRBJ2-1, with a possible D match to TRBD1 (6 bases). The V end was cut by 2 bases, the J end by 6 bases, with 14 bases between. From germline, CDR1 is SEHNR and CDR2 FQNEAQ (reference sequence). The CDR3 spans 15 residues. The CDR3 protein is CASSLWGLGGNEQFF. The CDR3 DNA follows: TGTGCCAGCAGCTTATGGGGGCTGGGCGGCAATGAGCAGTTCTTC.

This clonotype has ten or more counts. The J gene is TRBJ2-6, the V gene TRBV12-3 or TRBV12-4; D unclear. This CDR3 is 14 amino acids long. V dropped 3 bases and J dropped 0 bases, with 3 bases sitting between them. CDR3 nucleotides: TGTGCCAGCAGTTTTCACTCTGGGGCCAACGTCCTGACTTTC. Protein: CASSFHSGANVLTF.

The rearrangement uses TRBV5-5 and TRBJ1-2, with 7 bases matching TRBD1. The V segment lost 4 bases and the J segment 7 bases; nucleotides outside the gene matches: 13. The CDR3 loop spans 15 amino acids. Germline lookup yields CDR1 SGHKS and CDR2 YYEKEE (reference sequence). CDR3 residues: CASSRPGQPLGGYTF. CDR3 sequence (DNA): TGTGCCAGCAGCCGGCCGGGACAGCCTCTGGGTGGCTACACCTTC.

This clonotype was recorded a few times. CDR3 residues: CASSQEGVYSYNEQFF. CDR3 DNA: TGTGCCAGCAGCCAAGAGGGGGTATACTCCTACAATGAGCAGTTCTTC. This chain uses TRBV3-1 with TRBJ2-1, with D perhaps matching TRBD1 or TRBD2 (5 bases each). The CDR3 has 16 amino acids. The germline V gene encodes CDR1 LGHDT and CDR2 YNNKEL (reference sequence). V gave up 0 bases and J gave up 0 bases, with 9 bases separating them.